Presented here are 6 T cell receptor beta chains from one specimen sequenced in a study of T cells in Graves' hyperthyroidism and ophthalmopathy. The investigators amplified TCR beta CDR3 regions from RNA transcripts. Using the HTBI primer set, a first-round RT-PCR was run on the TCR CDR3. TCRdb itself ran the multiplex PCR reads through MiXCR, one entry per CDR3 protein. The sample carries over 500,000 distinct CDR3 sequences, roughly 45% recorded once. The sample was peripheral blood or thyroid tissue (not recorded which). The receptors originated from an adult woman with Graves' disease, either hyperthyroidism or ophthalmopathy (not recorded which).

This sequence joins TRBV7-9 and TRBJ2-2; D is undetermined. The CDR3 is 14 residues long. The ends were cut back, 5 bases at V and 8 bases at J, with 15 bases in the middle. CDR1 is SEHNR, CDR2 FQNEAQ, per germline (reference sequence). Here the CDR3 reads CASSPPSLRGELFF. As DNA, the CDR3 is TGTGCCAGCAGCCCACCCAGTCTTCGGGGGGAGCTGTTTTTT.

This clonotype was counted a single time. The gene calls are TRBV2 and TRBJ1-5; D unresolved. Germline assignment: CDR1 SNHLY and CDR2 FYNNEI. V lost 2 bases, J lost 10 bases, and 15 bases lay in between. The CDR3 spans 14 residues. The chain's CDR3 is CASSEWSENSPQHF. In nucleotides, the CDR3 is TGTGCCAGCAGTGAATGGTCGGAGAATTCACCCCAGCATTTT.

Turning to this clonotype: It may be a read error: a sequence one base away is much more abundant. V usage is TRBV27 and J usage is TRBJ1-4; D not resolved. CDR1 is MNHEY and CDR2 is SMNVEV in the germline V gene (reference sequence). The germline V and J ends were trimmed by 4 bases and 7 bases, with 13 bases remaining between them. CDR3 length: 14 residues. The CDR3 sequence: CASSSSSVPEKLFF. The CDR3 DNA reads as TGTGCCAGCAGTTCATCGAGCGTGCCTGAAAAACTGTTTTTT. Based on the CDR3 plus reference TRBV27 and TRBJ1-4, the full variable domain is EAQVTQNPRYLITVTGKKLTVTCSQNMNHEYMSWYRQDPGLGLRQIYYSMNVEVTDKGDVPEGYKVSRKEKRNFPLILESPSPNQTSLYFCASSSSSVPEKLFFGSGTQLSVL.

The sample holds a few counts of this clonotype. The J gene is TRBJ2-5, the V gene TRBV7-9; maybe TRBD1 (6 bases). V lost 2 bases and J lost 4, with 11 bases in between. The CDR3 covers 14 residues. Germline V gene data show CDR1 as SEHNR and CDR2 as FQNEAQ (reference sequence). The DNA of the CDR3 is TGTGCCAGCAGCTTATCACAGGGACGAGAGACCCAGTACTTC. It codes for CASSLSQGRETQYF.

The chain employs TRBV4-1 and TRBJ2-5, with TRBD1 matching over 10 bases. In germline, CDR1 is MGHRA, CDR2 YSYEKL. Losses at the gene ends were 5 bases for V and 6 bases for J; bases not matched to a gene: 6. The length of the CDR3 is 14 residues. CDR3 DNA: TGCGCCAGCAGCGAAGGGACAGGGGCGAAGACCCAGTACTTC. Translating it yields CASSEGTGAKTQYF.

The chain carries TRBV7-9 and TRBJ1-6; the D is unclear. The V gene's germline CDR1 is SEHNR and CDR2 FQNEAQ (reference sequence). V was trimmed by 1 base and J by 6 bases, leaving 7 bases between them. The CDR3 runs to 14 residues. CDR3 region: CASSLVVGNSPLHF. Here the CDR3 DNA reads TGTGCCAGCAGCTTAGTTGTAGGTAATTCACCCCTCCACTTT.